This T cell receptor beta chain is drawn from a study of blood T cell repertoires in COVID-19. Study-wide background: The origin of the acute and convalescent COVID-19 samples was the United States, Italy and Spain.

This clone has just a few counts. Using immunoSEQ multiplex PCR, the repertoire was profiled, and TCRdb retains in-frame clones only, with some absent. Here the sample spans 400,000 to 550,000 clones, around 90% being singletons. CDR1 and CDR2 (germline): LGHDT, YNNKEL (reference sequence). The CDR3 spans 13 residues. Trimming took 1 base from V and 3 from J, leaving 7 bases between them. The chain employs TRBV3-1 (or the pseudogene TRBV3-2) and TRBJ2-7, with a tentative D call TRBD2 (5 bases). This clonotype originated in a woman aged 18-29 years with acute COVID-19. The sequencing sample was made of PBMCs or T cells enriched from blood (not recorded which). The CDR3 region is CASSQGRGYEQYF. The CDR3, as DNA: TGTGCCAGCAGCCAAGGTCGGGGCTACGAGCAGTACTTC.